These T cell receptor beta chains were read from a single sample in a study of blood T cells in healthy people across ages. TCRdb redid the calling of the 5' RACE reads with MiXCR, one entry per CDR3 protein. The table records about 1,400,000 distinct CDR3 sequences, approximately 59% of them present only once. The sample taken for sequencing was blood. The receptors stem from a man aged 18 to 30 in good health. The CDR3 runs from the conserved cysteine through the conserved F or W. Fields, in order: D gene, V gene, J gene, clone size, CDR3 DNA, CDR3 protein. D genes are given only for firm matches. Clone size appears in some rows only: once, few, many, or a class for an expanded clone.

>TRBD1|TRBV11-2|TRBJ1-1|few
TGTGCCAGCGACTCCCGACAGGGGCAGAACACTGAAGCTTTCTTT
CASDSRQGQNTEAFF
>-|TRBV6-5|TRBJ2-7|-
TGTGCCAGCAGCCCGGCAGGTCACTCCTACGAGCAGTACTTC
CASSPAGHSYEQYF
>TRBD1|TRBV7-9|TRBJ2-7|few
TGTGCCAGCAGCTACTCAACAGGGGGCCGGAACGAGCAGTACTTC
CASSYSTGGRNEQYF
>-|TRBV28|TRBJ2-6|few
TGTGCCAGCAGTTACACTTCTGGGGCCAACGTCCTGACTTTC
CASSYTSGANVLTF
>TRBD2|TRBV9|TRBJ2-3|-
TGTGCCAGCAGCGTACCAGCGGGAGGTGCAGATACGCAGTATTTT
CASSVPAGGADTQYF
>-|TRBV6-2/TRBV6-3|TRBJ1-2|few
TGTGCCAGCACCTCTTTACTCACAGGGCTCGTGGGCTATGGCTACACCTTC
CASTSLLTGLVGYGYTF
>-|TRBV6-5|TRBJ2-1|-
TGTGCCAGCAGCCAAAGTGGGGGGCCGTCCTACAATGAGCAGTTCTTC
CASSQSGGPSYNEQFF
>-|TRBV29-1|TRBJ2-4|-
TGCAGCGTGGAATCCCCTGCCCTAGCCAAAAACATTCAGTACTTC
CSVESPALAKNIQYF
>-|TRBV11-2|TRBJ2-3|-
TGTGCCAGCAGCTTAGATCAAGGCACAGATACGCAGTATTTT
CASSLDQGTDTQYF
>TRBD1|TRBV13|TRBJ2-1|few
TGTGCCAGCACCGAGGGGACAGATGAGCAGTTCTTC
CASTEGTDEQFF
>TRBD1|TRBV12-3/TRBV12-4|TRBJ2-7|-
TGTGCCAGCAGTGTGCAGGGGGTCTCCTACGAGCAGTACTTC
CASSVQGVSYEQYF
>-|TRBV7-2|TRBJ2-5|many
TGTGCCAGCAGCCCGTACCAAGAGACCCAGTACTTC
CASSPYQETQYF
>-|TRBV7-9|TRBJ2-3|few
TGTGCCAGCAACGGAGGGGCAGATACGCAGTATTTT
CASNGGADTQYF
>-|TRBV2|TRBJ2-1|-
TGTGCCAGCAGTCAAGGGACATGGGTTGAGCAGTTCTTC
CASSQGTWVEQFF
>-|TRBV7-2|TRBJ2-5|-
TGTGCCAGCAGCTTAATTAAGGGCAATGAGCAGTACTTC
CASSLIKGNEQYF
>-|TRBV27|TRBJ2-1|-
TGTGCCAGCAGTCCCTCTCTCCCCGGGACCATCTCCAATGAGCAGTTCTTC
CASSPSLPGTISNEQFF
>TRBD1|TRBV6-6|TRBJ2-5|-
TGTGCCAGCACTTGGGGACAGGGGGGCCAAGAGACCCAGTACTTC
CASTWGQGGQETQYF
>TRBD2|TRBV5-1|TRBJ2-4|-
TGCGCCAGCAGCTTTAGCGGGAGCCCTCAAAACATTCAGTACTTC
CASSFSGSPQNIQYF
>-|TRBV6-4|TRBJ1-4|-
TGTGCCAGCAAAAGACAGAGTGCAACTAATGAAAAACTGTTTTTT
CASKRQSATNEKLFF
>-|TRBV20-1|TRBJ2-7|-
TGCAGTGCCCAGGGGGCTAGCGGGGACTACGAGCAGTACTTC
CSAQGASGDYEQYF
>-|TRBV12-3/TRBV12-4|TRBJ2-3|-
TGTGCCAGCAGTTTATACGAGAGCACAGATACGCAGTATTTT
CASSLYESTDTQYF
>-|TRBV3-1|TRBJ2-5|-
TGTGCCAGCAGCCACCCACCCTTGGGGGTGGAGACCCAGTACTTC
CASSHPPLGVETQYF
>TRBD1|TRBV12-5|TRBJ2-7|-
TGTGCTAGTGGTTTAATGGTGGCAGGGGGCTCCTACGAGCAGTACTTC
CASGLMVAGGSYEQYF
>TRBD1|TRBV27|TRBJ2-1|-
TGTGCCAGCAGTCTTGGGACAGAAATATACAATGAGCAGTTCTTC
CASSLGTEIYNEQFF
>-|TRBV6-5|TRBJ2-1|-
TGTGCCAGCAGTTACGGTCAGGGAGTTGGCAATGAGCAGTTCTTC
CASSYGQGVGNEQFF
>-|TRBV28|TRBJ2-7|-
TGTGCCAGCAGTGTCGGTCTAGCCTCCTACGAGCAGTACTTC
CASSVGLASYEQYF
>-|TRBV10-3|TRBJ1-2|few
TGTGCCATCACTTCGCAGGGCAATGGCTACACCTTC
CAITSQGNGYTF
>TRBD1|TRBV29-1|TRBJ2-5|-
TGCAGCGTTGATCTCCAGGGGGTTGAGACCCAGTACTTC
CSVDLQGVETQYF